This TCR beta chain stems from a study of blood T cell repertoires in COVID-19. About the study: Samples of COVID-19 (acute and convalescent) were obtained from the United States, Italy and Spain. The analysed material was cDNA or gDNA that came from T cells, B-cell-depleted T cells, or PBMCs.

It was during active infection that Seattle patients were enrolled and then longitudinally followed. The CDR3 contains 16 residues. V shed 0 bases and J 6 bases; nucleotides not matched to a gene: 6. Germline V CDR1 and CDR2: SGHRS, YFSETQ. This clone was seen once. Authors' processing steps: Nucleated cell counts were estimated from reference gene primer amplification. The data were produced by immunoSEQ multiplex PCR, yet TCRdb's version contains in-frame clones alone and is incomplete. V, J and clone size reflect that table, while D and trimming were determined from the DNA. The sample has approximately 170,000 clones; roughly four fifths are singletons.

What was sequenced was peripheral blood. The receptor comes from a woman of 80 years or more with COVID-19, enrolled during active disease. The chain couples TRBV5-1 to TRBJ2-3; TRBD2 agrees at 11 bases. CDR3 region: CASSLGLAGGMDTQYF. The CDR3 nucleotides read TGCGCCAGCAGCTTGGGCCTAGCGGGAGGTATGGATACGCAGTATTTT.